The 17 T cell receptor beta chains in this list originate from one sample, sequenced in a study of blood T cell repertoires in COVID-19. The protocol was immunoSEQ multiplex PCR, while the TCRdb copy is restricted to in-frame clones and leaves out a portion. The table includes about 200,000 clones, approximately 80% detected once. Sequenced: peripheral blood. The origin of the receptors is a human donor with acute or convalescent COVID-19. The donor label of this sample is uncertain.

As DNA, the CDR3 is TGCAGCGTGTCCCGTCGAGGTGGCGAAAAACTGTTTTTT. Its translation is CSVSRRGGEKLFF. This chain uses TRBV29-1 with TRBJ1-4; D gene ambiguous. This CDR3 is 13 amino acids long. Germline CDR1 is SQVTM and CDR2 is ANQGSEA. V lost 6 bases, J lost 8 bases, and 16 bases lay in between.

This rearrangement joins TRBV28 to TRBJ1-3; D is unclear. This CDR3 contains 15 residues. Germline V gives CDR1 MDHEN, CDR2 SYDVKM. Trimming cost V 6 bases and J 2 bases, with 14 bases left between them. Written as DNA, the CDR3 is TGTGCCAGCAGCCCGGGAGACCTTACTGGAAACACCATATATTTT. Encoded protein: CASSPGDLTGNTIYF.

J is TRBJ2-3 and V is TRBV10-3; 9 bases map to TRBD1. The length of the CDR3 is 16 residues. Per the germline V gene, CDR1 is ENHRY and CDR2 is SYGVKD. Trimming removed 6 bases from V and 0 bases from J; junction bases left unmatched: 7. For the CDR3, the DNA is TGTGCCATCAGCCCCGGGACAGGGATGAGCACAGATACGCAGTATTTT. Encoded protein: CAISPGTGMSTDTQYF.

J is TRBJ1-2 and V is TRBV11-2; 10 nucleotides line up with TRBD1. The germline V gene has CDR1 SGHAT and CDR2 FQNNGV. J lost 5 bases, V lost 5 bases, and 11 bases had no gene match. The CDR3 length is 16 residues. The CDR3 DNA follows: TGTGCCAGCAGCCCCATGGGACAGGGGAGAGGGTATGGCTACACCTTC. Amino acids: CASSPMGQGRGYGYTF.

This sequence joins TRBV15 and TRBJ1-5; D not certain. In germline, CDR1 is LNHNV, CDR2 YYDKDF (reference sequence). V was clipped by 0 bases and J by 7 bases, with 16 bases between them. The CDR3 is made up of 16 amino acids. CDR3 amino acids: CATSREAALLGQPQHF. CDR3 nucleotide sequence: TGTGCCACCAGCAGAGAGGCAGCTCTGCTCGGGCAGCCCCAGCATTTT.

There are a few counts of this clone. The chain joins TRBV21-1 to TRBJ2-2; TRBD1 is the table's D call and was not checked against the DNA. TRBV21-1 has pseudogene status. CDR3 size: 16 residues. The CDR3 spells CASSVTPRTHTGELFF. The CDR3 bases are TGTGCCAGCAGTGTTACACCTAGGACACACACCGGGGAGCTGTTTTTT.

This chain joins TRBV18 and TRBJ2-1, with D perhaps TRBD1 (6 bases). The CDR3 contains 13 residues. Germline CDR1 reads KGHSH; CDR2 reads LQKENI. Trimming left V 5 bases short and J 6 bases short, with 11 bases between. CDR3 nucleotides: TGTGCCAGCTCATCGACAGGCCCCAATGAGCAGTTCTTC. It codes for CASSSTGPNEQFF.

The V call is TRBV19, the J call TRBJ1-5; a possible D gene is TRBD1 (6 bases). From germline, CDR1 is LNHDA and CDR2 SQIVND (reference sequence). The CDR3 has 13 residues. V was cut by 5 bases and J by 3 bases, with 8 bases left in between. The DNA for the CDR3 is TGTGCCAGTAGTGGACAGATCAATCAGCCCCAGCATTTT. It is translated as CASSGQINQPQHF.

The V gene is TRBV20-1, the J gene TRBJ1-1; D is undetermined. The CDR3 sequence is 11 residues long. V gave up 5 bases and J gave up 7 bases, with 11 bases separating them. The germline V gene encodes CDR1 DFQATT and CDR2 SNEGSKA (reference sequence). The CDR3 loop reads CSAPLTGEAFF. The CDR3 coding sequence is TGCAGTGCTCCTTTGACGGGTGAAGCTTTCTTT.

V gene TRBV19 combines with J gene TRBJ1-3; D gene uncertain. V lost 6 bases and J 0 bases, leaving 6 bases between the germline ends. The V gene's germline CDR1 is LNHDA and CDR2 SQIVND (reference sequence). This CDR3 is built from 13 residues. CDR3 sequence (DNA): TGTGCCAGTAGCTCCGGCTCTGGAAACACCATATATTTT. It specifies CASSSGSGNTIYF.

This clone was seen once. The chain joins TRBV19 to TRBJ2-5, with 7 nucleotides matching TRBD2. V trimming: 1 base; J trimming: 5 bases; junction bases outside the gene matches: 4. This CDR3 is 14 amino acids long. In germline, CDR1 is LNHDA, CDR2 SQIVND (reference sequence). Here the CDR3 reads CASSIGGSGETQYF. The CDR3 bases are TGTGCCAGTAGTATAGGCGGGAGCGGGGAGACCCAGTACTTC.

There are a few counts of this clone. The V call is TRBV6-2 or TRBV6-3, the J call TRBJ1-1, with D perhaps matching TRBD1 (5 bases). The V and J ends lost 0 bases and 0 bases respectively, with 11 bases between them. The germline gives CDR1 MNHEY, CDR2 SVGEGT. The CDR3 extends over 16 amino acids. Here the CDR3 DNA reads TGTGCCAGCAGTTACTCCCCTACAGGAGTGAACACTGAAGCTTTCTTT. This gives the protein CASSYSPTGVNTEAFF.

The rearrangement joins TRBV28 to TRBJ2-5, with D maybe TRBD1 (6 bases). The germline V gene has CDR1 MDHEN and CDR2 SYDVKM. The CDR3 has 15 amino acids. V was clipped by 3 bases and J by 5 bases, with 16 bases between them. CDR3 DNA sequence: TGTGCCAGCAGTTTCCCAGGGGAGAAGAGTGAGACCCAGTACTTC. Translation: CASSFPGEKSETQYF.

The chain has TRBV5-1 and TRBJ2-3, with TRBD2 identical over 8 bases. The CDR3 contains 16 residues. The germline CDR1 and CDR2 sequences are SGHRS and YFSETQ. The V and J ends lost 4 bases and 3 bases, in that order; junction bases with no gene match: 10. CDR3 bases: TGCGCCAGCAGCCCAAGCGGGAGCTTGGGGACAGATACGCAGTATTTT. Residues: CASSPSGSLGTDTQYF.

This clone was picked up a small number of times. CDR3 DNA sequence: TGTGCCAGCAGCCAAACGGGACACCTCTCCTACGAGCAGTACTTC. Its translation is CASSQTGHLSYEQYF. This chain joins TRBV5-5 and TRBJ2-7; a weak D match, TRBD1 (6 bases). Germline V CDR1 and CDR2: SGHKS, YYEKEE (reference sequence). This CDR3 comprises 15 residues. V lost 4 bases to trimming and J lost 0 bases, with 14 bases between them. The whole variable domain, remainder taken from reference TRBV5-5 and TRBJ2-7, is DAGVTQSPTHLIKTRGQQVTLRCSPISGHKSVSWYQQVLGQGPQFIFQYYEKEERGRGNFPDRFSARQFPNYSSELNVNALLLGDSALYLCASSQTGHLSYEQYFGPGTRLTVT.

This chain connects TRBV27 to TRBJ2-7, with TRBD1 as a possible D gene (5 bases). This CDR3 spans 13 amino acids. Per the germline V gene, CDR1 is MNHEY and CDR2 is SMNVEV (reference sequence). The germline V and J ends were trimmed by 3 bases and 1 base, with 7 bases remaining between them. DNA of the CDR3: TGTGCCAGCAGTTTCGACAGATCCTACGAGCAGTACTTC. It encodes CASSFDRSYEQYF.

J is TRBJ2-1 and V is TRBV6-2 or TRBV6-3; 11 bases fit TRBD1. V dropped 1 base and J dropped 12; count of bases not matched to a gene: 11. CDR1 and CDR2 (germline): MNHEY, SVGEGT. The length of the CDR3 is 16 residues. CDR3 sequence (DNA): TGTGCCAGCAGTTACTTGGGACAGGGGGGGGACATGGGGCAGTTCTTC. Translation: CASSYLGQGGDMGQFF.